This T cell receptor (beta chain) came from a study of blood T cell repertoires in COVID-19. This CDR3 has 13 amino acids. V lost 3 bases and J lost 5; bases outside the gene matches: 7. Germline V gene data show CDR1 as DFQATT and CDR2 as SNEGSKA (reference sequence). Participants, 18 to 89 years old, spanned fewer than 25 US areas. Libraries were prepared by immunoSEQ multiplex PCR; TCRdb keeps only in-frame clonotypes and omits some of them. The table has 450,000 to 500,000 clones, about 90% seen once. The V gene is TRBV20-1, the J gene TRBJ2-7; TRBD1 matches 7 bases. The sequencing input was PBMCs or T cells enriched from blood (not recorded which). The receptor was derived from a woman aged 18-35 years who had recovered from COVID-19. In DNA, the CDR3 is TGCAGTGCTAGTTGGCGACAGGGTAACGAGCAGTACTTC. Its protein is CSASWRQGNEQYF.